This is a list of T cell receptor beta chains from one sample in a study of shared clonotypes between healthy human individuals. Method: immunoSEQ multiplex PCR; TCRdb's copy keeps in-frame clones and lacks some. The data show roughly 770,000 clones, with approximately 96% seen just once and around 0.25% held by the top ten. Sequencing input: naive CD8+ T cells sorted from blood. Receptors were obtained from a man aged 25-45 years in good health. Both conserved end residues are part of each CDR3. The D gene is left open where the match is weak. Only part of the rows carry a size: once, few, many, or a class if the clone is expanded.

TRBJ2-5 . TRBV5-8 TRBD2 CASSLRLAGYPPGTQYF TGTGCCAGCAGCCTAAGACTAGCGGGCTATCCCCCCGGGACCCAGTACTTC
TRBJ2-3 . TRBV27 . CASSSNYFTDTQYF TGTGCCAGCAGTTCAAACTACTTCACAGATACGCAGTATTTT
TRBJ1-5 . TRBV6-1 . CASTPDRNSNQPQHF TGTGCCAGCACCCCGGACAGAAATAGCAATCAGCCCCAGCATTTT
TRBJ2-1 . TRBV25-1 . CASSEYIEGNEQFF TGTGCCAGCAGTGAATATATCGAAGGGAATGAGCAGTTCTTC
TRBJ2-7 . TRBV7-9 . CASSPSETYEQYF TGTGCCAGCAGCCCTAGCGAAACCTACGAGCAGTACTTC
TRBJ2-7 once TRBV30 . CAWSSDSPYEQYF TGTGCCTGGAGTTCGGACAGCCCCTACGAGCAGTACTTC
TRBJ2-7 . TRBV7-2 TRBD1 CASSQPGQAYEQYF TGTGCCAGCAGCCAACCGGGACAGGCCTACGAGCAGTACTTC
TRBJ2-2 once TRBV27 TRBD2 CASSFRTSGGTGELFF TGTGCCAGCAGTTTCCGGACTAGCGGAGGAACCGGGGAGCTGTTTTTT
TRBJ1-1 . TRBV7-3 . CASSLLQGTEAFF TGTGCCAGCAGCTTATTGCAGGGTACTGAAGCTTTCTTT
TRBJ2-5 . TRBV7-9 . CASSLFLAAEEETQYF TGTGCCAGCAGCTTATTTCTAGCAGCCGAGGAAGAGACCCAGTACTTC
TRBJ2-7 . TRBV4-3 . CASSQDIRIPHEQYF TGCGCCAGCAGCCAAGATATCCGGATCCCCCACGAGCAGTACTTC
TRBJ2-7 . TRBV5-1 . CASSLADRTYEQYF TGCGCCAGCAGCTTGGCCGACAGGACCTACGAGCAGTACTTC
TRBJ1-4 . TRBV5-1 TRBD1 CASSFWTGAPGSEKLFF TGCGCCAGCAGCTTCTGGACAGGGGCTCCAGGAAGTGAAAAACTGTTTTTT
TRBJ2-1 . TRBV25-1 . CASSDWQGLRNEQFF TGTGCCAGCAGTGACTGGCAGGGACTTCGCAATGAGCAGTTCTTC
TRBJ2-1 . TRBV7-9 TRBD1 CASSLGQGLRNEQFF TGTGCCAGCAGCCTAGGACAGGGGTTGAGGAATGAGCAGTTCTTC
TRBJ2-2 . TRBV5-1 TRBD2 CASSLGLAGVTGELFF TGCGCCAGCAGCTTGGGACTAGCGGGAGTTACCGGGGAGCTGTTTTTT
TRBJ2-5 once TRBV7-9 TRBD1 CASSLSTGGETQYF TGTGCCAGCAGCCTCTCGACAGGGGGCGAGACCCAGTACTTC
TRBJ2-1 . TRBV9 TRBD2 CASSARGLAGANEQFF TGTGCCAGCAGCGCTAGGGGACTAGCGGGAGCCAATGAGCAGTTCTTC
TRBJ1-4 . TRBV5-5 TRBD1 CASSFGPGQGARSEKLFF TGTGCCAGCAGCTTTGGGCCGGGACAGGGGGCGAGAAGTGAAAAACTGTTTTTT
TRBJ2-2 . TRBV11-2 . CASSSGRANTGELFF TGTGCCAGCAGCTCGGGGCGGGCGAACACCGGGGAGCTGTTTTTT
TRBJ1-1 . TRBV6-4 TRBD1 CASSDSGQGYTEAFF TGTGCCAGCAGTGACTCGGGACAGGGGTACACTGAAGCTTTCTTT
TRBJ1-1 once TRBV6-5 . CASSYAVRMNTEAFF TGTGCCAGCAGTTATGCCGTGCGCATGAACACTGAAGCTTTCTTT
TRBJ2-3 . TRBV9 TRBD2 CASSASGSTDTQYF TGTGCCAGCAGCGCTAGCGGGAGCACAGATACGCAGTATTTT
TRBJ2-3 . TRBV23-1 TRBD1 CASRYRGGTDTQYF TGCGCCAGCAGATACAGGGGCGGTACAGATACGCAGTATTTT
TRBJ2-1 . TRBV30 TRBD2 CAWEPAGGVEQFF TGTGCCTGGGAACCAGCGGGAGGAGTAGAGCAGTTCTTC
TRBJ2-2 once TRBV11-2 . CASSWGFGGELFF TGTGCCAGCAGCTGGGGGTTTGGCGGGGAGCTGTTTTTT
TRBJ2-1 . TRBV6-1 . CASSDRLYNEQFF TGTGCCAGCAGTGACAGGTTGTACAATGAGCAGTTCTTC
TRBJ1-2 . TRBV7-9 TRBD1 CASSQQGAQGYGYTF TGTGCCAGCAGCCAACAGGGGGCGCAAGGCTATGGCTACACCTTC
TRBJ1-1 . TRBV28 . CASRDLTRYTEAFF TGTGCCAGCAGGGACCTGACAAGATACACTGAAGCTTTCTTT
TRBJ2-7 . TRBV5-5 . CASSFRGDKGSYEQYF TGTGCCAGCAGCTTTCGAGGGGACAAAGGCTCCTACGAGCAGTACTTC
TRBJ2-7 . TRBV7-6 . CASSLAGSEDAGYYEQYF TGTGCCAGCAGCTTAGCCGGTTCGGAGGACGCCGGGTACTACGAGCAGTACTTC
TRBJ2-7 . TRBV4-1 . CASSYRFSSGGHSYEQYF TGCGCCAGCAGCTACCGATTTTCGAGCGGAGGACATTCCTACGAGCAGTACTTC
TRBJ2-2 once TRBV14 TRBD2 CASSQLAENTGELFF TGTGCCAGCAGCCAGCTAGCGGAAAACACCGGGGAGCTGTTTTTT
TRBJ2-3 . TRBV7-8 . CASSPPRRDTQYF TGTGCCAGCAGCCCCCCACGGAGGGATACGCAGTATTTT